This TCR beta chain was identified in a study of T-cell reconstitution after alpha-beta-depleted transplantation in children. General observations from the study: Among T cells one year after transplant, newly produced cells accounted for most counts and diversity. Surviving thymic progenitors and recipient T cells were the source of high TCRbeta diversity at day 60 in some patients.

In its sample, this clonotype was seen a few times. The antigen is unknown. The TCRbeta library incorporated unique molecular identifiers. TCRdb recomputed calls from the PCR reads with MiXCR, one row per CDR3 protein. The sample lists roughly 340,000 distinct CDR3 sequences, around 16% seen once, with around 38% in the top ten. The sequenced sample was PBMCs, mostly from graft donor cells, obtained 360 days after TCRalphabeta/CD19-depleted stem cell transplant. This sequence originates from a male patient between 2 and 15 years old who had a stem cell transplant for acute lymphoblastic leukemia, so the T cells may come from the graft donor.

CDR3 bases: TGTGCCAGCAGTTTCTTCCAGGGTGGGACCGGGGAGCTGTTTTTT. Translated, it gives CASSFFQGGTGELFF. This chain connects TRBV12-3 or TRBV12-4 to TRBJ2-2; tentatively, D is TRBD1 (5 bases). The V and J ends lost 3 bases and 5 bases respectively, with 13 bases between them. The CDR3 is made up of 15 amino acids.